There are many counts of the clone carrying this T cell receptor beta chain. The data are from a study of T-cell reconstitution after alpha-beta-depleted transplantation in children. TCRbeta library preparation incorporated unique molecular identifiers. TCRdb analysed the PCR reads with MiXCR anew, one entry per CDR3 protein. The table records 400,000 to 500,000 distinct CDR3 sequences, 9.5% to 13% of them present only once. Trimming took off 0 bases at V and 2 bases at J, with 20 bases between the two ends. CDR3 length equals 18 residues. The V gene's germline CDR1 is SGHKS and CDR2 YYEKEE (reference sequence).

The TCR originated in a human donor who donated a stem cell graft to a child with acute myeloid leukemia. The material was PBMCs from the stem cell graft donor, obtained from the stem cell graft. V gene TRBV5-5 combines with J gene TRBJ2-5; D gene ambiguous. CDR3 in DNA: TGTGCCAGCAGCTTGGGCCCCACCCCCGGACGCGGACAAGAGACCCAGTACTTC. As protein: CASSLGPTPGRGQETQYF.